This section outlines one T cell receptor beta chain sequence together with its context. The method was immunoSEQ multiplex PCR; TCRdb's version includes in-frame clones alone and lacks a portion of them. The repertoire includes approximately 140,000 clones, 90% to 95% of them detected once, and approximately 14% sits in the top ten. Trimming stripped 2 bases from V and 5 bases from J, with 13 bases between. Per germline, CDR1 GTSNPN and CDR2 SVGIG (reference sequence). CDR3 length: 13 residues. This sample stems from a study of control samples from healthy donors and cancer patients. The TCR originated in a man in his forties in good health. V usage is TRBV30 and J usage is TRBJ2-7, with D maybe TRBD2 (5 bases). Sample: blood. The CDR3 sequence is CAWSIGGVNEQYF. The DNA for the CDR3 is TGTGCCTGGAGTATCGGAGGAGTCAACGAGCAGTACTTC.